These 20 T cell receptor beta chains were sequenced from one sample in a study of blood T cell repertoires in COVID-19. Libraries were prepared by immunoSEQ multiplex PCR; TCRdb keeps only in-frame clonotypes and omits some of them. The data contain 350,000 to 450,000 clones, 80% to 90% of them singletons. Sequencing used PBMCs or T cells enriched from blood (not recorded which). These receptors were collected from a man aged 35 to 55 in a cohort exposed to, infected with or recovered from COVID-19 (not recorded which).

The chain links TRBV19 to TRBJ2-3; D is perhaps TRBD2 (6 bases). This CDR3 region has 14 residues. The germline V and J ends were trimmed by 1 base and 4 bases, with 9 bases remaining between them. The germline V gene has CDR1 LNHDA and CDR2 SQIVND (reference sequence). The CDR3 region is CASSIGRGSDTQYF. DNA of the CDR3: TGTGCCAGTAGTATAGGGCGGGGTTCAGATACGCAGTATTTT.

This sequence joins TRBV5-4 and TRBJ2-7; D remains ambiguous. This CDR3 contains 13 residues. The germline gives CDR1 SGHNT, CDR2 YYREEE (reference sequence). Trimming removed 0 bases at V and 4 bases at J, with 8 bases between. For the CDR3, the DNA is TGTGCCAGCAGCTTGGGCAGATCTTACGAGCAGTACTTC. Translation gives CASSLGRSYEQYF.

This clone was seen only once. This chain uses TRBV5-1 with TRBJ2-6, with D hard to call. V lost 0 bases, J lost 0 bases, and 10 bases lay in between. The CDR3 runs to 17 residues. Per the germline V gene, CDR1 is SGHRS and CDR2 is YFSETQ. In DNA form, the CDR3 reads TGCGCCAGCAGCTTGGAACTGCATAGCTCTGGGGCCAACGTCCTGACTTTC. Translation gives CASSLELHSSGANVLTF.

The chain combines TRBV7-2 with TRBJ1-4; the D is unclear. CDR1 SGHTA and CDR2 FQGNSA come from the germline V gene. The CDR3 spans 15 residues. The V end was cut by 1 base, the J end by 0 bases, with 6 bases between. The CDR3 spells CASSLGGSTNEKLFF. CDR3 DNA sequence: TGTGCCAGCAGCTTAGGAGGATCAACTAATGAAAAACTGTTTTTT.

This chain uses TRBV10-1 with TRBJ1-5, with a possible D match to TRBD1 (6 bases). Germline-derived CDR1 and CDR2 are WNHNN and SYGVQD (reference sequence). V lost 5 bases, J lost 0 bases, and 14 bases lay in between. This CDR3 comprises 16 residues. The CDR3 sequence is CASSFRRTASNQPQHF. The CDR3 DNA follows: TGCGCCAGCAGTTTCAGACGGACAGCTAGCAATCAGCCCCAGCATTTT.

This clone has at least ten counts. CDR3 DNA sequence: TGTGCCAGCAGCCCGAGGGACAATGAGCAGTTCTTC. It encodes CASSPRDNEQFF. The chain carries TRBV3-1 (or the pseudogene TRBV3-2) and TRBJ2-1; a weak D match, TRBD2 (5 bases). V lost 4 bases, J lost 5 bases, and 6 bases lay in between. CDR1 is LGHDT, CDR2 YNNKEL, per germline (reference sequence). There are 12 residues in the CDR3.

The rearrangement links TRBV10-3 to TRBJ1-6, with 7 bases fitting TRBD1. V shed 7 bases, J shed 6 bases, and the junction held 9 bases outside the gene matches. Germline CDR1 and CDR2: ENHRY and SYGVKD. The CDR3 contains 15 residues. This chain's CDR3 is CAITDRVGGNSPLHF. In nucleotides, the CDR3 is TGTGCCATCACCGACAGGGTGGGAGGTAATTCACCCCTCCACTTT.

The genes are TRBV29-1 and TRBJ2-1; 7 nucleotides match TRBD1. Per the germline V gene, CDR1 is SQVTM and CDR2 is ANQGSEA. The CDR3 sequence is 13 residues long. The J segment lost 5 bases and the V segment lost 3 bases, leaving 4 bases of the junction unmatched. The DNA for the CDR3 is TGCAGCGTTGAGAGGGACAGCAACAATGAGCAGTTCTTC. Amino acid sequence: CSVERDSNNEQFF.

The chain combines TRBV9 with TRBJ2-3; D gene unclear. The CDR3 sequence is 13 residues long. Trimming removed 3 bases at V and 2 bases at J, with 7 bases between. The germline V gene encodes CDR1 SGDLS and CDR2 YYNGEE. CDR3 protein: CASSGGNTDTQYF. The DNA of the CDR3 is TGTGCCAGCAGCGGCGGAAACACAGATACGCAGTATTTT.

Concerning this clone itself: The same CDR3 is also encoded by other DNA sequences in this sample. The rearrangement uses TRBV5-1 and TRBJ2-2, with TRBD2 identical over 12 bases. Germline V gene sequence: CDR1 SGHRS, CDR2 YFSETQ. The CDR3 sequence is 16 residues long. V was clipped by 1 base and J by 7 bases; unmatched bases: 5. DNA of the CDR3: TGCGCCAGCAGCTTGAGACTAGCGGGAGACGGCGGGGAGCTGTTTTTT. It is translated as CASSLRLAGDGGELFF.

The V and J genes are TRBV4-1 and TRBJ2-5; 8 bases align to TRBD2. This CDR3 is built from 15 residues. Trimming removed 0 bases from V and 4 bases from J; junction bases left unmatched: 4. Germline CDR1 reads MGHRA; CDR2 reads YSYEKL. This CDR3 is CASSQDPGGGETQYF. The DNA for the CDR3 is TGCGCCAGCAGCCAAGATCCGGGGGGGGGAGAGACCCAGTACTTC.

The chain uses TRBV6-4 and TRBJ2-7; D remains ambiguous. Trimming stripped 0 bases from V and 1 base from J, with 7 bases between. The germline CDR1 and CDR2 sequences are MRHNA and SNTAGT. The CDR3 consists of 14 residues. DNA of the CDR3: TGTGCCAGCAGTGACTCGATTCGGTCCTACGAGCAGTACTTC. Its protein is CASSDSIRSYEQYF.

The J gene is TRBJ1-2, the V gene TRBV6-5; TRBD1 might be the D (6 bases). The germline V gene encodes CDR1 MNHEY and CDR2 SVGAGI. This CDR3 is 12 amino acids long. V was pared by 7 bases and J by 4 bases, with 10 bases between. The DNA for the CDR3 is TGTGCCAGCACGGACAGCCCCTATGGCTACACCTTC. Protein sequence: CASTDSPYGYTF.

The rearrangement joins TRBV5-4 to TRBJ1-6; D gene unclear. The CDR3 runs to 15 residues. V shed 4 bases and J shed 8 bases, with 16 bases lying between them. Germline V gene data show CDR1 as SGHNT and CDR2 as YYREEE (reference sequence). CDR3 in amino acids: CASSQQTEGYSPLHF. The DNA of the CDR3 is TGTGCCAGCAGCCAGCAGACGGAGGGCTATTCACCCCTCCACTTT. Complete variable domain (other parts from reference TRBV5-4 and TRBJ1-6): ETGVTQSPTHLIKTRGQQVTLRCSSQSGHNTVSWYQQALGQGPQFIFQYYREEENGRGNFPPRFSGLQFPNYSSELNVNALELDDSALYLCASSQQTEGYSPLHFGNGTRLTVT.

The chain has TRBV2 and TRBJ2-5; D not certain. The length of the CDR3 is 16 residues. CDR1 and CDR2 (germline): SNHLY, FYNNEI. Trimming left V 0 bases short and J 5 bases short, with 16 bases between. CDR3 region: CASSEALWKKEETQYF. DNA for the CDR3: TGTGCCAGCAGTGAAGCGCTTTGGAAAAAGGAGGAGACCCAGTACTTC.

This clone was observed once. V and J are TRBV18 and TRBJ2-7; unclear D gene. Germline lookup yields CDR1 KGHSH and CDR2 LQKENI. The V and J ends lost 0 bases and 3 bases respectively, with 9 bases between them. There are 14 residues in the CDR3. CDR3 sequence (DNA): TGTGCCAGCTCACCACCGCACAGTTTCTACGAGCAGTACTTC. Protein: CASSPPHSFYEQYF. Drawing the rest from reference TRBV18 and TRBJ2-7, the complete variable domain is NAGVMQNPRHLVRRRGQEARLRCSPMKGHSHVYWYRQLPEEGLKFMVYLQKENIIDESGMPKERFSAEFPKEGPSILRIQQVVRGDSAAYFCASSPPHSFYEQYFGPGTRLTVT.

The chain is built from TRBV3-1 (or the pseudogene TRBV3-2) and TRBJ2-3, with 8 bases that match TRBD1. V shed 4 bases and J 3 bases; nucleotides not matched to a gene: 3. CDR3 length: 14 amino acids. Germline CDR1 and CDR2: LGHDT and YNNKEL (reference sequence). The DNA for the CDR3 is TGTGCCAGCAGCCGGGACAGGCGTACAGATACGCAGTATTTT. It is translated as CASSRDRRTDTQYF.

J is TRBJ2-1 and V is TRBV6-5; 9 nucleotides line up with TRBD2. V lost 6 bases, J lost 3 bases, and 3 bases stayed unmatched. Germline V gives CDR1 MNHEY, CDR2 SVGAGI. The CDR3 consists of 14 residues. Here the CDR3 reads CASRGLAVYNEQFF. CDR3 sequence (DNA): TGTGCCAGCAGGGGACTAGCAGTCTACAATGAGCAGTTCTTC.

The rearrangement links TRBV13 to TRBJ2-2; 10 positions agree with TRBD2. V dropped 4 bases and J dropped 9; count of bases not matched to a gene: 11. CDR3 length: 16 residues. Germline CDR1 reads PRHDT; CDR2 reads FYEKMQ (reference sequence). Here the CDR3 DNA reads TGTGCCAGCAGCTCCCCCCGCGCTAGCGGGAGTAGGGAGCTGTTTTTT. It translates to CASSSPRASGSRELFF.

This clone was counted a single time. The CDR3 loop is CASSPGGSQETQYF. The CDR3 bases are TGTGCCAGCAGCCCCGGCGGGAGCCAAGAGACCCAGTACTTC. The chain combines TRBV11-3 with TRBJ2-5; 7 bases match TRBD2. With V trimmed by 5 bases and J by 1 base, 4 bases remained unmatched. Germline CDR1 reads SGHNT; CDR2 reads YENEEA. The CDR3 loop spans 14 amino acids. Based on the CDR3 plus reference TRBV11-3 and TRBJ2-5, the full variable domain is EAGVVQSPRYKIIEKKQPVAFWCNPISGHNTLYWYLQNLGQGPELLIRYENEEAVDDSQLPKDRFSAERLKGVDSTLKIQPAELGDSAVYLCASSPGGSQETQYFGPGTRLLVL.